This is a list of T cell receptor beta chains from one sample in a study of control samples from healthy donors and cancer patients. Sequencing was performed with immunoSEQ multiplex PCR; in TCRdb, only in-frame clones are kept and a portion is missing. The data contain 120,000 to 150,000 clones, under 90% of them singletons. What was sequenced was blood. The receptors shown here come from a man between 25 and 39 years old in good health. The CDR3 runs from the conserved cysteine through the conserved F or W. The D gene is left open where the match is weak. Expanded clones are given a class, and other clones once, few, many or no size at all.

clone size: -
V gene: TRBV11-2
D gene: -
J gene: TRBJ1-1
CDR3 DNA: TGTGCCAGCAGCCGCCCGGCGGGACACACTGAAGCTTTCTTT
CDR3 protein: CASSRPAGHTEAFF

clone size: -
V gene: TRBV11-2
D gene: -
J gene: TRBJ1-2
CDR3 DNA: TGTGCCAGCAGCCCATGGGACCCAGCCTCCTATGGCTACACCTTC
CDR3 protein: CASSPWDPASYGYTF

clone size: -
V gene: TRBV18
D gene: -
J gene: TRBJ2-3
CDR3 DNA: TGTGCCAGCTCACCCTACAGGGCAGATACGCAGTATTTT
CDR3 protein: CASSPYRADTQYF

clone size: once
V gene: TRBV25-1
D gene: TRBD1
J gene: TRBJ2-5
CDR3 DNA: TGTGCCAGCATAGGACAGGGGAAAGAGACCCAGTACTTC
CDR3 protein: CASIGQGKETQYF

clone size: -
V gene: TRBV7-9
D gene: -
J gene: TRBJ1-6
CDR3 DNA: TGTGCCAGCAGCTTCGACAGGAGCTCCTATAATTCACCCCTCCACTTT
CDR3 protein: CASSFDRSSYNSPLHF

clone size: -
V gene: TRBV7-6
D gene: -
J gene: TRBJ2-7
CDR3 DNA: TGTGCCAGCAGCTTACGACAGGGAGGTTGGTACGAGCAGTACTTC
CDR3 protein: CASSLRQGGWYEQYF

clone size: -
V gene: TRBV19
D gene: -
J gene: TRBJ2-2
CDR3 DNA: TGTGCCAGTAGTATTATAGTCCTCGCCGGGGAGCTGTTTTTT
CDR3 protein: CASSIIVLAGELFF

clone size: -
V gene: TRBV10-3
D gene: TRBD1
J gene: TRBJ1-6
CDR3 DNA: TGTGCCATCAGTGGGACAGGGGGAAGGTCACCCCTCCACTTT
CDR3 protein: CAISGTGGRSPLHF

clone size: -
V gene: TRBV13
D gene: -
J gene: TRBJ2-3
CDR3 DNA: TGTGCCAGCCTCAGGAGGGGGGCGGCAGATACGCAGTATTTT
CDR3 protein: CASLRRGAADTQYF

clone size: few
V gene: TRBV28
D gene: -
J gene: TRBJ1-1
CDR3 DNA: TGTGCCACGGTGGGGACGGGGCGTCGGCACACTGAAGCTTTCTTT
CDR3 protein: CATVGTGRRHTEAFF

clone size: -
V gene: TRBV12-3/TRBV12-4
D gene: -
J gene: TRBJ1-2
CDR3 DNA: TGTGCCAGCAGACTGGACTTTCTCTATGGCTACACCTTC
CDR3 protein: CASRLDFLYGYTF

clone size: -
V gene: TRBV5-4
D gene: TRBD1
J gene: TRBJ2-2
CDR3 DNA: TGTGCCAGCAGCTTGACAGGGGTGACCGGGGAGCTGTTTTTT
CDR3 protein: CASSLTGVTGELFF

clone size: -
V gene: TRBV6-5
D gene: -
J gene: TRBJ2-7
CDR3 DNA: TGTGCCAGCAGGAGATGGGGGGAGCAGTACTTC
CDR3 protein: CASRRWGEQYF

clone size: -
V gene: TRBV24-1
D gene: -
J gene: TRBJ2-1
CDR3 DNA: TGTGCCACCAGTGACCTTGATGAAAATGAGCAGTTCTTC
CDR3 protein: CATSDLDENEQFF

clone size: -
V gene: TRBV19
D gene: -
J gene: TRBJ2-7
CDR3 DNA: TGTGCCAGTAGTACTTCAGGCTACGAGCAGTACTTC
CDR3 protein: CASSTSGYEQYF

clone size: -
V gene: TRBV7-3
D gene: TRBD1
J gene: TRBJ2-2
CDR3 DNA: TGTGCCAGCAGCCCTGGGACAGCACGCACCGGGGAGCTGTTTTTT
CDR3 protein: CASSPGTARTGELFF

clone size: -
V gene: TRBV4-3
D gene: TRBD1
J gene: TRBJ2-7
CDR3 DNA: TGCGCCAGCAGCCAAGATGCGGAACAGGGGGACTACGAGCAGTACTTC
CDR3 protein: CASSQDAEQGDYEQYF

clone size: -
V gene: TRBV29-1
D gene: -
J gene: TRBJ2-1
CDR3 DNA: TGCAGCGTTGAGAACCCCAGGGGCGAATTGGGTGAGCAGTTCTTC
CDR3 protein: CSVENPRGELGEQFF

clone size: -
V gene: TRBV12-5
D gene: -
J gene: TRBJ1-5
CDR3 DNA: TGTGCTAGTGGTCGCATGGGGCGGTTCGGCCCCCCTTATAGCAATCAGCCCCAGCATTTT
CDR3 protein: CASGRMGRFGPPYSNQPQHF

clone size: -
V gene: TRBV5-1
D gene: -
J gene: TRBJ2-7
CDR3 DNA: TGCGCCAGCAGCGTGACTAACTCAGGTTCCAACGAGCAGTACTTC
CDR3 protein: CASSVTNSGSNEQYF

clone size: -
V gene: TRBV12-3/TRBV12-4
D gene: -
J gene: TRBJ2-3
CDR3 DNA: TGTGCCAGCAGCCGACGCACAGATACGCAGTATTTT
CDR3 protein: CASSRRTDTQYF

clone size: -
V gene: TRBV6-1
D gene: TRBD2
J gene: TRBJ2-5
CDR3 DNA: TGTGCCAGCAGTGAACTCAGCGGGAGGGCCCGGGAGACCCAGTACTTC
CDR3 protein: CASSELSGRARETQYF

clone size: -
V gene: TRBV24-1
D gene: TRBD2
J gene: TRBJ2-3
CDR3 DNA: TGTGCCACCAGTGACCCGAGGGGCGGCGGGGGAGGAGATACGCAGTATTTT
CDR3 protein: CATSDPRGGGGGDTQYF

clone size: -
V gene: TRBV27
D gene: -
J gene: TRBJ1-5
CDR3 DNA: TGTGCCAGCAGTATTGGGGCGGGACAGCCCCAGCATTTT
CDR3 protein: CASSIGAGQPQHF

clone size: -
V gene: TRBV7-9
D gene: -
J gene: TRBJ2-2
CDR3 DNA: TGTGCCAGCAGCTCAGAAGGGGCTACCGGGGAGCTGTTTTTT
CDR3 protein: CASSSEGATGELFF

clone size: -
V gene: TRBV5-1
D gene: TRBD1
J gene: TRBJ1-5
CDR3 DNA: TGCGCCAGCAGCGCGGACAGGGTCGGCAATCAGCCCCAGCATTTT
CDR3 protein: CASSADRVGNQPQHF

clone size: -
V gene: TRBV4-3
D gene: TRBD2
J gene: TRBJ2-7
CDR3 DNA: TGCGCCAGCAGCCAAGTGACTAGCGGGGGCTTCTACGAGCAGTACTTC
CDR3 protein: CASSQVTSGGFYEQYF

clone size: -
V gene: TRBV3-1/TRBV3-2
D gene: -
J gene: TRBJ2-4
CDR3 DNA: TGTGCCAGCAGACTCAGGGGAGCCAAAAACATTCAGTACTTC
CDR3 protein: CASRLRGAKNIQYF

clone size: -
V gene: TRBV21-1
D gene: -
J gene: TRBJ2-7
CDR3 DNA: TGTGCCAGCAGCAAAGAGACTAGCAATTTGATCTACGAGCAGTACTTC
CDR3 protein: CASSKETSNLIYEQYF

clone size: -
V gene: TRBV5-4
D gene: -
J gene: TRBJ2-2
CDR3 DNA: TGTGCCAGCAGCCTTACGAACACCGGGGAGCTGTTTTTT
CDR3 protein: CASSLTNTGELFF

clone size: -
V gene: TRBV9
D gene: -
J gene: TRBJ2-7
CDR3 DNA: TGTGCCAGCAGCGCCTCAGGGTTTAGGGACGAGCAGTACTTC
CDR3 protein: CASSASGFRDEQYF

clone size: -
V gene: TRBV6-6
D gene: TRBD2
J gene: TRBJ2-7
CDR3 DNA: TGTGCCAGCAGTTACTTCCGACTAAGCGGGGGGGACGAGCAGTACTTC
CDR3 protein: CASSYFRLSGGDEQYF

clone size: -
V gene: TRBV9
D gene: -
J gene: TRBJ2-7
CDR3 DNA: TGTGCCAGCAGCGGGGGTGGGGTTCCCCACGAGCAGTACTTC
CDR3 protein: CASSGGGVPHEQYF

clone size: few
V gene: TRBV10-3
D gene: -
J gene: TRBJ2-3
CDR3 DNA: TGTGCCATCCGGACTGAGATCACAGATACGCAGTATTTT
CDR3 protein: CAIRTEITDTQYF

clone size: -
V gene: TRBV27
D gene: TRBD1
J gene: TRBJ1-1
CDR3 DNA: TGTGCCAGCAGTTTGGGACAGGGTTTTATCCCTGAAGCTTTCTTT
CDR3 protein: CASSLGQGFIPEAFF

clone size: -
V gene: TRBV5-1
D gene: TRBD1
J gene: TRBJ2-1
CDR3 DNA: TGCGCCAGCAGCCCCGGGACAGGCTACAATGAGCAGTTCTTC
CDR3 protein: CASSPGTGYNEQFF

clone size: -
V gene: TRBV6-5
D gene: -
J gene: TRBJ1-5
CDR3 DNA: TGTGCCAGCGGCACTACAGGGAGTCAGCCCCAGCATTTT
CDR3 protein: CASGTTGSQPQHF

clone size: -
V gene: TRBV7-2
D gene: TRBD2
J gene: TRBJ2-3
CDR3 DNA: TGTGCCAGCAGCTTAAGTAGTCTAGCGGGGGTTACGCAGTATTTT
CDR3 protein: CASSLSSLAGVTQYF

clone size: -
V gene: TRBV7-9
D gene: TRBD1
J gene: TRBJ2-7
CDR3 DNA: TGTGCCAGCAGCTTGACAGGGGTCGGCTACGAGCAGTACTTC
CDR3 protein: CASSLTGVGYEQYF

clone size: -
V gene: TRBV10-2
D gene: -
J gene: TRBJ2-7
CDR3 DNA: TGCGCCAGCAGTGAGTCTTATCGCGAGCAGTACTTC
CDR3 protein: CASSESYREQYF

clone size: -
V gene: TRBV7-2
D gene: -
J gene: TRBJ1-2
CDR3 DNA: TGTGCCAGCAGTGGGGGCGGGAGTGGCTACACCTTC
CDR3 protein: CASSGGGSGYTF

clone size: -
V gene: TRBV10-3
D gene: -
J gene: TRBJ2-3
CDR3 DNA: TGTGCCATCAGTGGTAGCACCAGGGACACAGATACGCAGTATTTT
CDR3 protein: CAISGSTRDTDTQYF

clone size: -
V gene: TRBV2
D gene: -
J gene: TRBJ1-2
CDR3 DNA: TGTGCCAGCAGTGACCCAGGGGACATCAATAACTATGGCTACACCTTC
CDR3 protein: CASSDPGDINNYGYTF

clone size: many
V gene: TRBV4-3
D gene: -
J gene: TRBJ1-1
CDR3 DNA: TGCGCCAGCAGCCAAGAGGCAGAGAGAGAAGCTTTCTTT
CDR3 protein: CASSQEAEREAFF

clone size: -
V gene: TRBV5-1
D gene: TRBD2
J gene: TRBJ2-5
CDR3 DNA: TGCGCCAGCAGCTTGGAAGGCGGGGCGGGGGGGTACCAAGAGACCCAGTACTTC
CDR3 protein: CASSLEGGAGGYQETQYF

clone size: once
V gene: TRBV12-3/TRBV12-4
D gene: -
J gene: TRBJ2-3
CDR3 DNA: TGTGCCAGTTCGACTGGGACAGATACGCAGTATTTT
CDR3 protein: CASSTGTDTQYF

clone size: -
V gene: TRBV18
D gene: -
J gene: TRBJ1-2
CDR3 DNA: TGTGCCAGCTCACCTAGCGGGCGCGACTATGGCTACACCTTC
CDR3 protein: CASSPSGRDYGYTF

clone size: few
V gene: TRBV6-4
D gene: TRBD1
J gene: TRBJ1-1
CDR3 DNA: TGTGCCAGCAGTGCCGGGACAGGGGGCACTGAAGCTTTCTTT
CDR3 protein: CASSAGTGGTEAFF

clone size: -
V gene: TRBV6-5
D gene: -
J gene: TRBJ2-2
CDR3 DNA: TGTGCCAGCAGTTACTCGAGGGCTACCGGGGAGCTGTTTTTT
CDR3 protein: CASSYSRATGELFF

clone size: -
V gene: TRBV4-3
D gene: -
J gene: TRBJ2-2
CDR3 DNA: TGCGCCAGCAGCCAAGATGCCCCCCCAGCTATAGAGAACACCGGGGAGCTGTTTTTT
CDR3 protein: CASSQDAPPAIENTGELFF

clone size: -
V gene: TRBV6-2/TRBV6-3
D gene: -
J gene: TRBJ1-1
CDR3 DNA: TGTGCCAGCAGTGACGTAGGGAGGAACACTGAAGCTTTCTTT
CDR3 protein: CASSDVGRNTEAFF

clone size: -
V gene: TRBV21-1
D gene: -
J gene: TRBJ2-7
CDR3 DNA: TGTGCCAGCAGCACCTACGAGCAGTACTTC
CDR3 protein: CASSTYEQYF